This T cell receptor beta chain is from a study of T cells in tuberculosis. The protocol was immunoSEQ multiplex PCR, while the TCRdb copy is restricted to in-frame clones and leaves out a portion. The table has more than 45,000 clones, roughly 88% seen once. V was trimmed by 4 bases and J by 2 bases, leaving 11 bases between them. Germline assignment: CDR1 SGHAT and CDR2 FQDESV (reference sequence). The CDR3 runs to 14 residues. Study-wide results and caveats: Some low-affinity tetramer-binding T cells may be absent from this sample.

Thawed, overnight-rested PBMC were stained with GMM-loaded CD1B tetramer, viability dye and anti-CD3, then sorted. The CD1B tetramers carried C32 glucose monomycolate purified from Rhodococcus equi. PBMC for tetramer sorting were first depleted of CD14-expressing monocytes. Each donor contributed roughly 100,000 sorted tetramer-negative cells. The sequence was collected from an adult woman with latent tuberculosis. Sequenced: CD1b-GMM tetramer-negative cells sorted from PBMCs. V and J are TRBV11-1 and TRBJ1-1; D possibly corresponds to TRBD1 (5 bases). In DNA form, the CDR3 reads TGTGCCAGCAGCTCGATCAGGGCTAACACTGAAGCTTTCTTT. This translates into CASSSIRANTEAFF.